The sequence of this TCR beta chain was determined in a study of T cell repertoires in cytomegalovirus infection. This clonotype was seen repeatedly, ten times or more. Germline assignment: CDR1 SEHNR and CDR2 FQNEAQ (reference sequence). V lost 5 bases to trimming and J lost 4 bases, with 18 bases between them. The CDR3 consists of 16 residues. TCRdb reprocessed the reads via MiXCR and lists one record per CDR3 protein. Among about 320,000 distinct CDR3 sequences listed, more than 9% were seen once. Sequencing used PBMCs. The clonotype was recovered from a human donor in good health (CMV status not recorded). Some clones in this sample may be carry-over from other donors' samples. J is TRBJ1-5 and V is TRBV7-9; maybe TRBD1 (5 bases). CDR3 sequence: CASSPGTPVANQPQHF. The CDR3 DNA reads TGTGCCAGCAGCCCCGGGACTCCCGTGGCGAATCAGCCCCAGCATTTT. The whole variable domain, remainder taken from reference TRBV7-9 and TRBJ1-5, is DTGVSQNPRHKITKRGQNVTFRCDPISEHNRLYWYRQTLGQGPEFLTYFQNEAQLEKSRLLSDRFSAERPKGSFSTLEIQRTEQGDSAMYLCASSPGTPVANQPQHFGDGTRLSIL.